The following is a TCR beta chain sequence with its context. This record comes from a study of CD39 and CD103 CD8 tumor-infiltrating T cells. CCR7 was ignored; memory CD8 cells were sorted as CD8+CD4-CD45RA-. Trimming removed 6 bases at V and 5 bases at J, with 10 bases between. The CDR3 sequence is 13 residues long. CDR1 is MDHEN and CDR2 is SYDVKM in the germline V gene. Sequencing was performed with immunoSEQ multiplex PCR; in TCRdb, only in-frame clones are kept and a portion is missing. The table includes 6,000 to 8,500 clones, approximately 66% detected once. V is TRBV28 and J is TRBJ2-2; D gene uncertain. This receptor was identified in a human donor with head and neck squamous cell carcinoma. The material sequenced was CD8+ T cells sorted from blood. Indicated subset: total memory CD8 T cells (CD45RA-CCR7+/-) from blood or uninvolved lymph node. CDR3 protein: CASRAVGTGELFF. The CDR3 coding sequence is TGTGCCAGCAGAGCAGTAGGGACCGGGGAGCTGTTTTTT.